The T cell receptor beta chain under discussion was sequenced for a study of shared clonotypes between healthy human individuals. Whole-study context: Each donor's CD4 naive and CD4 memory cells filled three plates apiece, CD8 naive two, and CD8 memory one. Study outcomes and limitations: A few donors had around 5% of their naive CD4 clonotypes in common.

As defined, naive CD8 cells were CD45RO-negative and positively selected for CCR7, with terminally differentiated effector memory CD45RA+ cells excluded. Assay execution took place at the deep level. As processed by the authors: Junction-only immunoSEQ data arrived without quality scores, meaning filtering differed. Clones were read by immunoSEQ multiplex PCR, and TCRdb kept only the in-frame ones, dropping some. For V, J and clone size, that table is used; D and trimming come from the DNA. The data contain some 2 million clones, around 96% of them singletons. About this clone itself: Antigen specificity is unknown.

The germline V gene has CDR1 MGHDK and CDR2 SYGVNS. This CDR3 region has 12 residues. Trimming took 1 base from V and 2 from J, leaving 2 bases between them. The clonotype was recovered from a man aged 18-30 years in good health. The chain carries TRBV25-1 and TRBJ1-2, with D unclear. Sequencing was performed on naive CD8+ T cells sorted from blood. CDR3 sequence: CASSEFNYGYTF. The CDR3 nucleotides are TGTGCCAGCAGTGAATTCAACTATGGCTACACCTTC.